Below, 18 T cell receptor beta chains from the same sample are listed, as sequenced in a study of CD8 T cells in ankylosing spondylitis. Each CDR3 protein gets one entry after TCRdb re-called the 5' RACE reads with MiXCR. The data contain 300,000 to 400,000 distinct CDR3 sequences, 20% to 25% of them singletons. These TCRs are of unknown antigen specificity. General study results and limits: What seemed typical of ankylosing spondylitis blood was a TCR beta motif built from eight highly homologous variants.

Sequencing was carried out using blood, either unsorted or a sorted T cell fraction (not recorded which). Every receptor here comes from a male donor with ankylosing spondylitis.

This clonotype was seen only a few times. The chain is built from TRBV20-1 and TRBJ2-3, with 12 bases lining up with TRBD2. After removal of 3 bases from V and 2 bases from J, the junction contained 3 bases not matched to a gene. The CDR3 is 15 residues long. CDR1 is DFQATT, CDR2 SNEGSKA, per germline (reference sequence). The CDR3 DNA is TGCAGTGCTAGGGGGACTAGCGGGTTCACAGATACGCAGTATTTT. Residues: CSARGTSGFTDTQYF.

This clonotype was seen a handful of times. The V gene is TRBV20-1, the J gene TRBJ2-1; possible D gene TRBD2, 5 bases. CDR1 and CDR2 from the germline V gene are DFQATT and SNEGSKA (reference sequence). The CDR3 runs to 15 residues. Deletions cut 0 bases from V and 8 bases from J, with 17 bases between. The CDR3 is CSARDPLGSGDEQFF. Here the CDR3 DNA reads TGCAGTGCTAGAGATCCGCTGGGGAGTGGTGATGAGCAGTTCTTC.

V usage is TRBV3-1 and J usage is TRBJ2-1, with D possibly TRBD1 on 5 matching bases. The V and J ends lost 0 bases and 8 bases respectively, with 8 bases between them. CDR3 size: 13 residues. Germline CDR1 LGHDT, CDR2 YNNKEL (reference sequence). The DNA of the CDR3 is TGTGCCAGCAGCCAAGACGAACAGGATGAGCAGTTCTTC. It translates to CASSQDEQDEQFF.

This clonotype was observed many times. This chain connects TRBV29-1 to TRBJ2-3, with unresolved D. The germline CDR1 and CDR2 sequences are SQVTM and ANQGSEA. This CDR3 is 12 amino acids long. Trimming removed 0 bases from V and 4 bases from J, with 5 bases in between. CDR3 amino acids: CSVEDRADTQYF. CDR3 sequence (DNA): TGCAGCGTTGAAGATAGAGCAGATACGCAGTATTTT.

J is TRBJ2-1 and V is TRBV19; D is possibly TRBD2 (6 bases). CDR1 and CDR2 from the germline V gene are LNHDA and SQIVND (reference sequence). V was trimmed by 3 bases and J by 8 bases, leaving 17 bases between them. The length of the CDR3 is 15 residues. This chain's CDR3 is CASSIPGKGGDEQFF. CDR3 DNA: TGTGCCAGTAGTATCCCAGGGAAGGGAGGCGATGAGCAGTTCTTC.

This clonotype came up a few times. For the CDR3, the DNA is TGTGCCAGCAGCCCACCGCGAGGACGGAGCACTGAAGCTTTCTTT. Its translation: CASSPPRGRSTEAFF. The J gene is TRBJ1-1, the V gene TRBV11-2; D remains ambiguous. Trimming removed 5 bases from V and 4 bases from J, with 17 bases in between. Germline V lookup: CDR1 SGHAT, CDR2 FQNNGV. The CDR3 extends over 15 amino acids.

In this sample, this clonotype turned up a few times. This chain links TRBV12-3 or TRBV12-4 with TRBJ1-5; no reliable D call. The V and J ends lost 6 bases and 4 bases respectively, with 13 bases between them. This CDR3 contains 14 residues. The CDR3 loop reads CASRGGLINQPQHF. In DNA, the CDR3 is TGTGCCAGCAGGGGAGGACTGATTAATCAGCCCCAGCATTTT.

V and J are TRBV3-1 and TRBJ2-7; D is possibly TRBD2 (6 bases). V was shortened by 1 base and J by 2 bases, with 9 bases between the two germline ends. This CDR3 has 14 amino acids. Germline V gives CDR1 LGHDT, CDR2 YNNKEL (reference sequence). The CDR3 protein is CASSQGRGTYEQYF. In nucleotides, the CDR3 is TGTGCCAGCAGCCAAGGGCGGGGTACCTACGAGCAGTACTTC.

The chain joins TRBV5-1 to TRBJ2-1; 10 bases are shared with TRBD2. Germline assignment: CDR1 SGHRS and CDR2 YFSETQ. V trimming: 3 bases; J trimming: 7 bases; junction bases outside the gene matches: 4. The CDR3 has 14 residues. The chain's CDR3 is CASSSTSGKNEQFF. The CDR3 nucleotides are TGCGCCAGCAGCTCTACTAGCGGGAAGAATGAGCAGTTCTTC. The full variable domain, rest sourced from reference TRBV5-1 and TRBJ2-1, is KAGVTQTPRYLIKTRGQQVTLSCSPISGHRSVSWYQQTPGQGLQFLFEYFSETQRNKGNFPGRFSGRQFSNSRSEMNVSTLELGDSALYLCASSSTSGKNEQFFGPGTRLTVL.

The gene calls are TRBV28 and TRBJ2-7; a weak D match, TRBD1 (5 bases). CDR3 length: 15 residues. Looked up from germline, CDR1 is MDHEN and CDR2 is SYDVKM. Trimming shortened V by 6 bases and J by 2 bases, and 17 bases separated the two germline ends. The chain's CDR3 is CASSPYVTATYEQYF. CDR3 nucleotide sequence: TGTGCCAGCAGCCCCTACGTGACAGCCACCTACGAGCAGTACTTC.

This clonotype was detected a few times. The gene calls are TRBV20-1 and TRBJ2-7, with TRBD1 as a possible D gene (6 bases). The CDR3 contains 12 residues. CDR1 is DFQATT, CDR2 SNEGSKA, per germline (reference sequence). Between the trimmed V and J ends, which lost 6 bases and 4 bases, there was a span of 13 bases. CDR3 sequence (DNA): TGCAGTGCACACAGGGAAGGGTACGAGCAGTACTTC. This sequence encodes CSAHREGYEQYF.

This chain links TRBV7-6 with TRBJ1-5; no reliable D call. The V gene's germline CDR1 is SGHVS and CDR2 FNYEAQ. The length of the CDR3 is 14 residues. V was clipped by 5 bases and J by 0 bases, with 8 bases between them. CDR3 loop: CASSLQFSNQPQHF. Written as DNA, the CDR3 is TGTGCCAGCAGCCTACAGTTTAGCAATCAGCCCCAGCATTTT.

The chain recombines TRBV20-1 with TRBJ1-6; possible D gene TRBD1, 5 bases. V lost 3 bases and J lost 7, with 13 bases in between. Germline CDR1 and CDR2: DFQATT and SNEGSKA (reference sequence). There are 14 residues in the CDR3. The CDR3 here is CSASWGTGNSPLHF. The CDR3 DNA follows: TGCAGTGCTAGTTGGGGGACGGGGAATTCACCCCTCCACTTT.

The chain carries TRBV9 and TRBJ1-6, with D tentatively TRBD1 (6 bases). V lost 2 bases to trimming and J lost 8 bases, with 8 bases between them. Germline V gene data show CDR1 as SGDLS and CDR2 as YYNGEE. This CDR3 has 13 amino acids. Here the CDR3 reads CASSVNRDSPLHF. In DNA form, the CDR3 reads TGTGCCAGCAGCGTGAACAGGGATTCACCCCTCCACTTT.

The chain couples TRBV2 to TRBJ2-7, with a weak D call TRBD1 (5 bases). V lost 8 bases and J lost 0, with 11 bases in between. The CDR3 sequence is 13 residues long. Germline V gene data show CDR1 as SNHLY and CDR2 as FYNNEI. DNA for the CDR3: TGTGCCAGCGGGGCAGGGTTCTCCTACGAGCAGTACTTC. Protein: CASGAGFSYEQYF. Using reference TRBV2 and TRBJ2-7 for the parts outside the CDR3, the full variable domain is EPEVTQTPSHQVTQMGQEVILRCVPISNHLYFYWYRQILGQKVEFLVSFYNNEISEKSEIFDDQFSVERPDGSNFTLKIRSTKLEDSAMYFCASGAGFSYEQYFGPGTRLTVT.

Of note for this clonotype: The junction departs from germline at one end; a sequencing error may be responsible. The chain uses TRBV15 and TRBJ2-1; 10 bases align to TRBD2. The CDR3 is 15 amino acids. Germline CDR1 and CDR2: LNHNV and YYDKDF (reference sequence). CDR3 DNA: TGTGCCACCAGCAGAGATCTTACTAGCGGGAATACCCAGTTTTTC. Its translation is CATSRDLTSGNTQFF.

The sample holds a few counts of this clonotype. The chain couples TRBV3-1 to TRBJ1-6; no clear D gene. The germline V gene encodes CDR1 LGHDT and CDR2 YNNKEL (reference sequence). This CDR3 comprises 15 residues. Trimming took off 0 bases at V and 4 bases at J, with 7 bases between the two ends. For the CDR3, the DNA is TGTGCCAGCAGCCAAGATCATCCTTATAATTCACCCCTCCACTTT. It yields the protein CASSQDHPYNSPLHF.

This clonotype was recorded a few times. The CDR3 DNA follows: TGTGCCAGCAGTTTAGACAGGGGAATCGGGGAGCCCCAGCATTTT. This sequence encodes CASSLDRGIGEPQHF. The genes are TRBV12-3 or TRBV12-4 and TRBJ1-5; 7 positions match TRBD1. Losses at the gene ends were 1 base for V and 8 bases for J; bases not matched to a gene: 8. This CDR3 comprises 15 residues.